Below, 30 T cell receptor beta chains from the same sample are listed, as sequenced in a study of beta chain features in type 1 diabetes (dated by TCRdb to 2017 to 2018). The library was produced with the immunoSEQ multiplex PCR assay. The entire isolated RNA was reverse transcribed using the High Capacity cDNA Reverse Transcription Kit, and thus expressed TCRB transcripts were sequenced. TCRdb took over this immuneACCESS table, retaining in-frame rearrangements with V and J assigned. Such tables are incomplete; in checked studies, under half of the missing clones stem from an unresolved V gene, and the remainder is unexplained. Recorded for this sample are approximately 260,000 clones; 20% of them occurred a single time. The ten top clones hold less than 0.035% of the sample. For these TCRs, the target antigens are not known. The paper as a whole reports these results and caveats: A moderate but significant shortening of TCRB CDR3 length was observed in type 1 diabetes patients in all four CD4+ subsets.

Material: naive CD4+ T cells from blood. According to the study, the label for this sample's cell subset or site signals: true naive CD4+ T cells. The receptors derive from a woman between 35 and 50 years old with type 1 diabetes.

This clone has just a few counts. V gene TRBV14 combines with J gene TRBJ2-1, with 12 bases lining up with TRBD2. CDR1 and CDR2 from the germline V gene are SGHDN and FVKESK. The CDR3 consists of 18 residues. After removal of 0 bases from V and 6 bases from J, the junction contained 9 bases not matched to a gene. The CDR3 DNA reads TGTGCCAGCAGCCAAGATTGGCCTAGCGGGAGGGTAAGCAATGAGCAGTTCTTC. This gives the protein CASSQDWPSGRVSNEQFF.

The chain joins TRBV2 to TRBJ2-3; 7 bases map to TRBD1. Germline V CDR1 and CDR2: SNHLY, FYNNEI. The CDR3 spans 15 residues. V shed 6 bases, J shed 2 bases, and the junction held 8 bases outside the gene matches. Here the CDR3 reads CASSEQGFFTDTQYF. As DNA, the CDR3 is TGTGCCAGCAGCGAACAGGGGTTCTTCACAGATACGCAGTATTTT.

The CDR3 nucleotides read TGCAGCGTTGAGGGCCCAAGCGGGGGGACGTACGAGCAGTACTTC. Protein product: CSVEGPSGGTYEQYF. V gene TRBV29-1 combines with J gene TRBJ2-7, with TRBD2 matching 9 bases. In germline, CDR1 is SQVTM, CDR2 ANQGSEA. V dropped 3 bases and J dropped 4; count of bases not matched to a gene: 10. The CDR3 length is 15 residues.

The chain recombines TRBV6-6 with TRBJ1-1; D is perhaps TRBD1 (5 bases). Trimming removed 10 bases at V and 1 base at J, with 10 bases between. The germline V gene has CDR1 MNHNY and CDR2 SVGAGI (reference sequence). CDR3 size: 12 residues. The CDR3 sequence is CATGGENTEAFF. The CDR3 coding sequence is TGTGCCACCGGAGGGGAGAACACTGAAGCTTTCTTT.

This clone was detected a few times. CDR3 region: CASSQEGQEHQPQHF. For the CDR3, the DNA is TGCGCCAGCAGCCAAGAGGGACAGGAGCATCAGCCCCAGCATTTT. The rearrangement uses TRBV4-1 and TRBJ1-5; 8 positions match TRBD1. The germline gives CDR1 MGHRA, CDR2 YSYEKL. This CDR3 has 15 residues. With 0 bases clipped from V and 5 bases from J, the junction kept 3 bases outside the gene matches.

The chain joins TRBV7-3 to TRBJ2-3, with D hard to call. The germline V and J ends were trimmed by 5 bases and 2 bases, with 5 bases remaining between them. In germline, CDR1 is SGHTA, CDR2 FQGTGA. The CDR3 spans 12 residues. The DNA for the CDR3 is TGTGCCAGCAGCATCTCCACAGATACGCAGTATTTT. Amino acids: CASSISTDTQYF.

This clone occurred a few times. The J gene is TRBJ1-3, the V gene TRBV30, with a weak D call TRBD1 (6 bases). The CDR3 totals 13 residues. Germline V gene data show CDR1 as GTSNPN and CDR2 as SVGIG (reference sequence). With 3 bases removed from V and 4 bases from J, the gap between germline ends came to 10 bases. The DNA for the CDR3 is TGTGCCTGGAGCCGGACAGCCGGAAACACCATATATTTT. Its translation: CAWSRTAGNTIYF.

The CDR3 reads CASTPGLASYNEQFF. The CDR3 DNA follows: TGTGCCAGCACCCCGGGACTAGCATCCTACAATGAGCAGTTCTTC. This chain links TRBV6-5 with TRBJ2-1; 9 bases are shared with TRBD2. The junction had 5 bases not matched to a gene; V was cut back by 7 bases and J by 1 base. The germline CDR1 and CDR2 sequences are MNHEY and SVGAGI. This CDR3 region has 15 residues.

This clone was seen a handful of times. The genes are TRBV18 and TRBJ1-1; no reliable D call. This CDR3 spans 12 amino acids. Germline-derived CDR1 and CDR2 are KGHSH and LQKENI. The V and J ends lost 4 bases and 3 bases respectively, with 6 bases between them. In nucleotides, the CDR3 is TGTGCCAGCTCACAGGGAGACACTGAAGCTTTCTTT. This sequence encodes CASSQGDTEAFF.

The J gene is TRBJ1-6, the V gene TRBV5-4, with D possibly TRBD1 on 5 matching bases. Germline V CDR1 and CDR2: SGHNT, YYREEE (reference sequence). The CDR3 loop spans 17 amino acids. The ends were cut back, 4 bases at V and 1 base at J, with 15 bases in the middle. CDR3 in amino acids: CASSPGGERSYNSPLHF. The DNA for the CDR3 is TGTGCCAGCAGCCCAGGAGGGGAGAGGTCCTATAATTCACCCCTCCACTTT.

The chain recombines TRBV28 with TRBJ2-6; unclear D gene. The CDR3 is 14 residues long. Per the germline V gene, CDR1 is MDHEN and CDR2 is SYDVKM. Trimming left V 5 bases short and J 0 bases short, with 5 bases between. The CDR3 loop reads CASSVHSGANVLTF. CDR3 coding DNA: TGTGCCAGCAGTGTACACTCTGGGGCCAACGTCCTGACTTTC.

CDR3: CASSLAGTANQPQHF. CDR3 coding DNA: TGTGCCAGCAGCTTAGCGGGGACAGCTAATCAGCCCCAGCATTTT. V is TRBV7-2 and J is TRBJ1-5, with 7 bases fitting TRBD1. V gave up 0 bases and J gave up 4 bases; unmatched junction bases: 3. The CDR3 is made up of 15 amino acids. From germline, CDR1 is SGHTA and CDR2 FQGNSA.

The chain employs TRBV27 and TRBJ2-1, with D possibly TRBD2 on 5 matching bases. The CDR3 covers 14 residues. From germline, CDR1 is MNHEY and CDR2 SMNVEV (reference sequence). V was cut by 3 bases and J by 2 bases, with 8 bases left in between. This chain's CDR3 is CASSFGVAYNEQFF. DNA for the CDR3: TGTGCCAGCAGTTTCGGGGTAGCCTACAATGAGCAGTTCTTC.

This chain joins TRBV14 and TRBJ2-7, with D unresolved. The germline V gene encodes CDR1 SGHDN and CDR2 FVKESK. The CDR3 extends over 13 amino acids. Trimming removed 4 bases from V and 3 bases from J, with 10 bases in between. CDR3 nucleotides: TGTGCCAGCAGCCCCCGTGGGCGCTACGAGCAGTACTTC. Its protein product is CASSPRGRYEQYF.

CDR3 amino acids: CASSRDRGGYGYTF. DNA for the CDR3: TGTGCCAGCAGCCGGGACAGGGGGGGCTATGGCTACACCTTC. This chain uses TRBV27 with TRBJ1-2, with TRBD1 matching over 11 bases. Looked up from germline, CDR1 is MNHEY and CDR2 is SMNVEV (reference sequence). V was pared by 6 bases and J by 4 bases, with 4 bases of the junction left unmatched. The CDR3 loop spans 14 amino acids.

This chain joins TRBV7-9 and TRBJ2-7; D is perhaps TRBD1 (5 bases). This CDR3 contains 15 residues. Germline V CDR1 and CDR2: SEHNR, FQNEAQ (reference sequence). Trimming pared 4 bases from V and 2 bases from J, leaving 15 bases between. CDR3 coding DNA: TGTGCCAGCAGCTCGCAGCCAGGGTGGACCTACGAGCAGTACTTC. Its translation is CASSSQPGWTYEQYF. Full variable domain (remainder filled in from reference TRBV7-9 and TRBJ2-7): DTGVSQNPRHKITKRGQNVTFRCDPISEHNRLYWYRQTLGQGPEFLTYFQNEAQLEKSRLLSDRFSAERPKGSFSTLEIQRTEQGDSAMYLCASSSQPGWTYEQYFGPGTRLTVT.

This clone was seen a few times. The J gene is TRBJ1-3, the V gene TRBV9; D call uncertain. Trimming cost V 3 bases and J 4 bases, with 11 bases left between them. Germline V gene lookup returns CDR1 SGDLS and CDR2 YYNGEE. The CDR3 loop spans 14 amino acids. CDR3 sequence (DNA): TGTGCCAGCAGCGAGGCGGGGTCGGGAAACACCATATATTTT. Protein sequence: CASSEAGSGNTIYF.

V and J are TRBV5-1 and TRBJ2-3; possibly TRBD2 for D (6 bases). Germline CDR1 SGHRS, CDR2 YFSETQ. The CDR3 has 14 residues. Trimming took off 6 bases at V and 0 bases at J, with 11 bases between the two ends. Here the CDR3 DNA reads TGCGCCAGCAAAGCGGAGGGTAGCACAGATACGCAGTATTTT. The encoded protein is CASKAEGSTDTQYF.

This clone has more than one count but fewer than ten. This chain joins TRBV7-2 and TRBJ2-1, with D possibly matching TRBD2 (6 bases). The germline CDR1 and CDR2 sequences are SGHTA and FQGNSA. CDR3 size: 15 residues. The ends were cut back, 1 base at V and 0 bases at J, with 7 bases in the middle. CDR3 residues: CASSLVGSSYNEQFF. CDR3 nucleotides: TGTGCCAGCAGCTTAGTCGGGAGCTCCTACAATGAGCAGTTCTTC.

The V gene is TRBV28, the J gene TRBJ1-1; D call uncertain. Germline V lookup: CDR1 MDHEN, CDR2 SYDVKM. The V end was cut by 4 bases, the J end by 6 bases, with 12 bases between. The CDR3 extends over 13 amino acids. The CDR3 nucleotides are TGTGCCAGCAGTTCGCCCGAGGGCTCTGAAGCTTTCTTT. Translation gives CASSSPEGSEAFF.

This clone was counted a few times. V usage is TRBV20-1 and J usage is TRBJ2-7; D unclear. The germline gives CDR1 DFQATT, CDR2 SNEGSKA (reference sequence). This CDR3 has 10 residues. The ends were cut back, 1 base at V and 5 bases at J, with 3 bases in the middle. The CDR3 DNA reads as TGCAGTGCTAGAGTAGACGAGCAGTACTTC. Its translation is CSARVDEQYF.

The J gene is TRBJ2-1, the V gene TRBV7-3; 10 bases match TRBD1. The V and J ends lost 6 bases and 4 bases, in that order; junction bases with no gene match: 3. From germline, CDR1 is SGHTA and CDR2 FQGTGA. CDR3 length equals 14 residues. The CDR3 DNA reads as TGTGCCAGCAGTTGGGACAGGGGATACAATGAGCAGTTCTTC. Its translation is CASSWDRGYNEQFF.

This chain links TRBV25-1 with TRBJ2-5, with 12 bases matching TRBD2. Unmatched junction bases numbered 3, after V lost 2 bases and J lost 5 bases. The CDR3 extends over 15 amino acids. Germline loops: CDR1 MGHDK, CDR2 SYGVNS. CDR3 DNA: TGTGCCAGCAGTGAAACTAGCGGGGGGTGGGAGACCCAGTACTTC. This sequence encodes CASSETSGGWETQYF.

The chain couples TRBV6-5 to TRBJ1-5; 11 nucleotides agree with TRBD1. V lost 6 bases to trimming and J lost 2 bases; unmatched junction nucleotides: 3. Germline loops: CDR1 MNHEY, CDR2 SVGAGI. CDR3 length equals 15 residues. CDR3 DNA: TGTGCCAGCAGGGGGACAGGGGGTGGCAATCAGCCCCAGCATTTT. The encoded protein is CASRGTGGGNQPQHF.

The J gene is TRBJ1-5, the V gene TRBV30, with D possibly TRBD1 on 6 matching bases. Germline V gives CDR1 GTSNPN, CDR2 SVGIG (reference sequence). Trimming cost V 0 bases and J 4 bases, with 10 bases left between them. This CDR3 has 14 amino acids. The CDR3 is CAWSVDTGNQPQHF. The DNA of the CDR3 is TGTGCCTGGAGTGTAGACACAGGGAATCAGCCCCAGCATTTT.

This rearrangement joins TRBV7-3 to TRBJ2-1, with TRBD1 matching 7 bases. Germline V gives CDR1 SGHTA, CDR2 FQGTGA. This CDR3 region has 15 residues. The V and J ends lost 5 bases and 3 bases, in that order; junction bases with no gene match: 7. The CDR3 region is CASSATGQSYNEQFF. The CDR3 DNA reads TGTGCCAGCAGCGCAACGGGACAGAGCTACAATGAGCAGTTCTTC.

The CDR3 nucleotides are TGTGCCAGCAGCTTTGGACAGGGGTCAACCTACGAGCAGTACTTC. Residues: CASSFGQGSTYEQYF. The chain links TRBV11-1 to TRBJ2-7; 9 bases are a match to TRBD1. The germline gives CDR1 SGHAT, CDR2 FQDESV (reference sequence). The CDR3 contains 15 residues. Trimming at V came to 3 bases and at J to 2 bases, leaving 5 bases not matched to a gene.

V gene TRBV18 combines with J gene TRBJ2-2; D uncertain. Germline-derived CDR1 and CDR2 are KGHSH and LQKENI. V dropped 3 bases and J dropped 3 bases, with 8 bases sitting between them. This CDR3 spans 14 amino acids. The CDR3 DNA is TGTGCCAGCTCACCTAGTCACGACACCGGGGAGCTGTTTTTT. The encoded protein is CASSPSHDTGELFF.

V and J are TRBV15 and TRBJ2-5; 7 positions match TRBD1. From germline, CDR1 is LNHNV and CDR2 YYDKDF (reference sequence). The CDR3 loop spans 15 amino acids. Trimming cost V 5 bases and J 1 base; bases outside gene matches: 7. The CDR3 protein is CATSLLDRAQETQYF. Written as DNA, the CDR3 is TGTGCCACCAGCCTATTAGACAGGGCCCAAGAGACCCAGTACTTC.

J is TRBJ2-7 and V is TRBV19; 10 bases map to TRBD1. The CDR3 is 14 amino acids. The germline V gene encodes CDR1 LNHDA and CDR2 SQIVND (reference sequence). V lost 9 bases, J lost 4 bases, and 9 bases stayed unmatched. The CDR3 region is CASRGGTGEYEQYF. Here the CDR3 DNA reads TGTGCCAGCAGGGGCGGGACAGGGGAATACGAGCAGTACTTC.